The present entry profiles one TCR beta chain with its context. Its antigen is still unknown. Per-base qualities were not stored, and no clone one base away is much larger. The cohort was made up of roughly 670 healthy bone marrow donors. All cohort members were sampled while nominally healthy, although unrecorded immune exposures were likely present. The donor tested CMV seropositive, placing the donor among the 250 to 300 seropositive members of the cohort. Every donor gave a peripheral blood sample, and the peripheral blood mononuclear cells from that sample were used for TCR beta sequencing. The Qiagen DNeasy Blood Extraction Kit was used to extract genomic DNA from the blood cell samples. The protocol used for the library was the immunoSEQ multiplex PCR assay. For the multiplex PCR, a mixture combining 60 forward primers for TCR Vbeta segments and 13 reverse primers for TCR Jbeta segments was used. Amplification of the CDR3 region of rearranged TCR beta genes was performed with a multiplex PCR assay on genomic DNA. Amplified TCR beta libraries were sequenced as 87-base-pair reads on the Illumina HiSeq System. As for how the authors treated the data: A later analysis tallied approximately 87 million unique TCR beta chains across the approximately 670 repertoires, and approximately 9.9 million of those chains were shared by two or more donors. A nearest-neighbor algorithm error-corrected the raw reads and collapsed the reads into unique sequences, merging closely related sequences to remove PCR and sequencing errors. CDR3 sequences were aligned to IMGT reference sequences to assign V, D and J gene segments. Each retained sequence needed at least a six-nucleotide match to both a V gene segment and a J gene segment. A rearrangement was called productive if the CDR3 had no stop codons and remained in frame with V and J, and every other rearrangement was called non-productive. CDR3 was defined according to IMGT convention as the region running from the second conserved V-encoded cysteine to the conserved J-encoded phenylalanine. Sequences without an unambiguous match to a single V gene segment were excluded from the earlier analysis of approximately 560 of the donors. An earlier analysis of 550 to 650 of the donors classified V segments as functional when productive rearrangements were above 56.7% and as segregating when the standard deviation between donors was above 5%. A statistical classification framework was built for diagnosing cytomegalovirus status from the catalog of TCR beta chain sequences. In a later analysis, V and J genes were assigned by comparing TCR nucleotide sequences against IMGT/GENE-DB human TR gene sequences. A later analysis assigned CDR3 sequences and most-parsimonious VDJ recombination scenarios with the TCRdist pipeline. A later analysis defined each TCR beta chain by its CDR3 amino acid sequence plus V-gene family, and excluded reads lacking a unique V-gene family. In a later analysis, 450 to 600 highly shared, low-generation-probability nucleotide sequences were removed to address suspected cross-contamination and a sequencing artifact. In a later analysis, a clonal expansion index for each public chain was calculated from normalized within-repertoire ranks of inferred template counts. In a later analysis, generation probabilities were computed using a VDJ recombination model fitted to out-of-frame rearrangements, and the results were checked against IGoR. In a later analysis, TCR-TCR, TCR-HLA and TCR-CMV co-occurrence was scored with hypergeometric tests, and a repertoire-size bias correction was applied to TCR pairs. To estimate false discovery rates, a later analysis permuted the HLA or CMV assignments 20 times. In a later analysis, co-occurring TCRs were grouped with DBSCAN, and TCRdist sequence similarity was added when clustering was performed within HLA-allele-positive subsets. Co-occurrence clustering excluded repertoires with fewer than 30,000 or more than 120,000 public chains, plus five with anomalous nucleotide sharing. Held by TCRdb, this immuneACCESS table contains in-frame sequences only and omits some clones. Under half of the omission traces to an unresolved V gene where checked; the cause of the rest is unknown. The V and J calls and clone size come from that table; D and trimming were worked out from the DNA. The sample has over 90,000 clones on record, roughly 80% of them singletons. Of the sample, under 4.5% is held by the ten largest clones.

This sample stems from a study of cytomegalovirus exposure and HLA in healthy donors (dated by TCRdb to the late 2010s). Concerning the study at large: An earlier analysis of fewer than 750 of the donors reported 276 Gb of sequence data and 95 million to 140 million unique TCR beta sequences obtained from about 170 million T cells. About 280 gigabases of sequencing data and approximately 85 million unique TCR sequences were included in an early release covering 550 to 800 HLA-typed donors. The genetic ancestry cluster associated with self-reported Caucasian donors included about four fifths of the 398 genotyped donors. The aim of the study was to test whether cataloging public T cell receptors could identify signatures of past pathogen exposure. The study used immunosequencing to profile the T cell repertoires of 600 to 850 subjects and linked those repertoires to cytomegalovirus serostatus. In addition to the first cohort of around 670 subjects, a separate validation cohort of approximately 120 different subjects was used. The study combined high-throughput TCR immunosequencing, statistical association of individual TCRs with disease status, and machine learning to predict cytomegalovirus infection status. To study patterns of TCR occurrence, a later analysis re-analyzed previously published TCR beta repertoires from several hundred donors and added high-resolution HLA genotyping. The later analysis used no new phenotypic data to find candidate immune exposures, relying instead on TCR beta sequences and their occurrence across donors. An earlier analysis of about 600 of the donors used high-throughput TCR beta sequencing to judge whether each TCR beta V gene segment behaved as functional or pseudogenic. Donor age, sex, ethnicity and CMV serostatus were collected together with the repertoire data. A later genetic analysis used genome-wide SNP genotypes for about three fifths of the roughly 700 donors, treating that subset as a discovery cohort. All discovery cohort repertoires had been generated using a single sequencing platform. Both class I and class II loci were covered by HLA typing, at four-digit resolution. Typing coverage differed by locus: A, B, C, DRB1 and DQB1 were typed in roughly 620-640 donors, DQA1 in around 500, DPA1 in 600 to 610, and DPB1 in just under 490. About 5 DR-DQ haplotypes were handled as single units for association and clustering, since linkage in the cohort was strong. Among about 390 genotyped donors of the cohort, an average of approximately 250,000 unique TCR beta nucleotide sequences were sequenced per donor, roughly a sixth of them non-productive.

There are 20 amino acids in the CDR3, from cysteine to phenylalanine inclusive. Only CDR3 DNA remains: 60 bases, in frame from the first base. Taken from the germline V gene, the CDR1 and CDR2 loops are SGHRS and YFSETQ. The junction shows trimming of 1 base on V and 4 bases on J, and the gene matches do not reach 16 bases of it. General findings and caveats noted by the study authors: In a later genetic analysis, fewer N-insertions in productive TCRs were reported among donors in an Asian-associated ancestry cluster than the roughly 700-donor mean. Because the 87-base-pair reads could not distinguish some IMGT-functional V segments, including TRBV6-2 and TRBV6-3, those segments were excluded. In an earlier analysis of approximately 590 of the donors, most TCR beta V segments appeared in productive rearrangements about 90% or about 30% of the time, broadly matching IMGT annotations. Linkage disequilibrium might explain the correlated functional status among segregating V segments, but an unknown experimental factor could not be excluded. Several of the top co-occurrence clusters appeared to be linked to parvovirus B19, influenza, CMV and Epstein-Barr virus, according to a later analysis. A cluster of highly shared sequence variants was judged likely to be a technical artifact of the sequencing pipeline. The classifier was reported to diagnose cytomegalovirus status with high specificity and sensitivity in both the original cohort and the validation cohort. The cohort was sequenced for TCR beta chains only, and without alpha or paired-chain data the features that could be detected were limited. In vitro tests confirmed that three of the cytomegalovirus-associated TCR beta chains recognize cytomegalovirus antigens. A further reported finding was that TCR beta sequences accurately predicted the HLA-A and HLA-B alleles for most subjects in the first cohort. In a later analysis, HLA-associated TCR beta chains were found to be more clonally expanded and to have lower generation probabilities than equally common non-associated chains. Presence/absence analyses assumed roughly uniform sequencing depth across donors, an assumption that may not hold. A later analysis found that TCR association rates varied across HLA loci, with DRB1 alleles showing the most associated TCRs and HLA-C alleles the fewest. Most TCR sequences were seen in very few donors, while some public TCRs were found in many individuals. The study listed 170 or so TCR beta chains as associated with cytomegalovirus. HLA typing was unavailable for some donors at each locus, so association tests used only the typed subset. According to a later analysis, most CMV-associated TCR beta chains appeared to be HLA-restricted, and the HLA associations seemed to be driven largely by CMV exposure. Strong co-occurrence of HLA alleles, especially DR and DQ, made assigning TCR associations to individual alleles difficult. A later analysis associated about 18,000 TCR beta sequences with specific HLA alleles at a false discovery rate of 0.05. In a later genetic analysis, a missense DCLRE1C variant was associated with V-gene and J-gene trimming of TCR beta chains, and the association was replicated in an independent cohort. Because counts were too low, roughly 18 rarely observed V segments, including chromosome 9 orphons, were left out of the earlier analysis of some 640 of the donors. The authors suggested that the approach could potentially be generalized to other disease states and immunological phenotypes. For the cohort, immune exposure information was limited to CMV serostatus.

The clonotype originates from a man aged 50-59 years in good health and CMV-seropositive. Input material: PBMCs. In this chain, TRBV5-1 is recombined with TRBJ2-2; TRBD1 fits 10 bases in the junction. In nucleotide form, the sequence is TGCGCCAGCAGCTTGCGTTATAATCCGGGACAGGGGTCTTCCACCGGGGAGCTGTTTTTT. This codes for CASSLRYNPGQGSSTGELFF. Extended through the reference TRBV5-1 and TRBJ2-2 proteins, this CDR3 yields the full variable domain: KAGVTQTPRYLIKTRGQQVTLSCSPISGHRSVSWYQQTPGQGLQFLFEYFSETQRNKGNFPGRFSGRQFSNSRSEMNVSTLELGDSALYLCASSLRYNPGQGSSTGELFFGEGSRLTVL.